This T cell receptor (beta chain) was observed in a study of immune evolution from preneoplasia to lung adenocarcinoma. The protocol was immunoSEQ multiplex PCR, while the TCRdb copy is restricted to in-frame clones and leaves out a portion. Of some 15,000 clones detected, more than 75% appear once; the ten largest clones hold 2.5% to 3.5%. Germline-derived CDR1 and CDR2 are SGHTA and FQGTGA. CDR3 length: 15 residues. J was trimmed by 3 bases and V by 3 bases; bases with no gene match: 6. This sequence joins TRBV7-3 and TRBJ2-3; 7 nucleotides agree with TRBD2. The sample comprised FFPE minimally invasive lung adenocarcinoma tissue. The clonotype originates from a person aged 55-80 years with lung adenocarcinoma. CDR3: CASSLFGGGTDTQYF. CDR3 nucleotide sequence: TGTGCCAGCAGCTTGTTCGGGGGAGGGACAGATACGCAGTATTTT.